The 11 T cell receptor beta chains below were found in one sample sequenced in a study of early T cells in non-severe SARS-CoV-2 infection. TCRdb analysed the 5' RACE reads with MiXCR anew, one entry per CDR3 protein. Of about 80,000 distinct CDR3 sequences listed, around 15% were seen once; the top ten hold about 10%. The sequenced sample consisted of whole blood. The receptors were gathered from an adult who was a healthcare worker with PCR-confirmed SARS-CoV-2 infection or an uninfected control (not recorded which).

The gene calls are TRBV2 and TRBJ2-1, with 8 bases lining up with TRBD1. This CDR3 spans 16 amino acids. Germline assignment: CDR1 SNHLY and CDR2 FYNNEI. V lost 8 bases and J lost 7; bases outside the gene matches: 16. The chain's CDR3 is CASRGARTGRGNEQFF. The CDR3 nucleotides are TGTGCCAGCCGAGGAGCGCGGACAGGGCGGGGTAATGAGCAGTTCTTC.

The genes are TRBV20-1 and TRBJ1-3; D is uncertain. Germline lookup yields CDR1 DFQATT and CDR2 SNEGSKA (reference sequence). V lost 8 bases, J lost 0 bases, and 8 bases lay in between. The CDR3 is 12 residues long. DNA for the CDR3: TGCAGTTCGGTTAGCTCTGGAAACACCATATATTTT. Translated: CSSVSSGNTIYF.

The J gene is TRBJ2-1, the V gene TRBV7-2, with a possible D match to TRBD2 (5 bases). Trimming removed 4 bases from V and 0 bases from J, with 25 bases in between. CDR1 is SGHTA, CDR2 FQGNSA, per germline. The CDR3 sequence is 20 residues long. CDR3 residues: CASSSTPLENTPSSYNEQFF. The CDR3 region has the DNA TGTGCCAGCAGCTCCACGCCACTAGAAAATACTCCAAGCTCCTACAATGAGCAGTTCTTC.

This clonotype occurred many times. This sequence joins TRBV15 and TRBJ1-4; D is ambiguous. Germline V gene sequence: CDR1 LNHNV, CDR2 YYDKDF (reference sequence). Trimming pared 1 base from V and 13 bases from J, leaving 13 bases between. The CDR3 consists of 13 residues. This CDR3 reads CATSRGRPEGLFF. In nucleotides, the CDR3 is TGTGCCACCAGCAGAGGACGGCCAGAGGGACTGTTTTTT.

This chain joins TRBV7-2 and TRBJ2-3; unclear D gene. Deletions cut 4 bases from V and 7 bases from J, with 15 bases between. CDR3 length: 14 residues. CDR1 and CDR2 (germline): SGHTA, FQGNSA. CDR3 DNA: TGTGCCAGCAGCTCTCGTACCCCGCGGAATACGCAGTATTTT. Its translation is CASSSRTPRNTQYF.

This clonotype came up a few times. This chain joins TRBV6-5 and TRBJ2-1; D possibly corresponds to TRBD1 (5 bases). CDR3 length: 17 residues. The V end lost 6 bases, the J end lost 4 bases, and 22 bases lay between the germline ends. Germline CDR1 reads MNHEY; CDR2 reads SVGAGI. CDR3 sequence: CASRHTLQGLGYNEQFF. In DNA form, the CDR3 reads TGTGCCAGCAGACATACCCTCCAGGGATTGGGTTACAATGAGCAGTTCTTC.

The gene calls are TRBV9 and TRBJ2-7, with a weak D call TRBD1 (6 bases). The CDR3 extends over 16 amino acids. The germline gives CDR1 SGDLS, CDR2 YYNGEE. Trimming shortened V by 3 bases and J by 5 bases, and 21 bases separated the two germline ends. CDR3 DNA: TGTGCCAGCAGCGGTGGGATACAGGGAGAAAGCCACGAGCAGTACTTC. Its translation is CASSGGIQGESHEQYF. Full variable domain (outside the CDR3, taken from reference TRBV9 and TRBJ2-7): DSGVTQTPKHLITATGQRVTLRCSPRSGDLSVYWYQQSLDQGLQFLIQYYNGEERAKGNILERFSAQQFPDLHSELNLSSLELGDSALYFCASSGGIQGESHEQYFGPGTRLTVT.

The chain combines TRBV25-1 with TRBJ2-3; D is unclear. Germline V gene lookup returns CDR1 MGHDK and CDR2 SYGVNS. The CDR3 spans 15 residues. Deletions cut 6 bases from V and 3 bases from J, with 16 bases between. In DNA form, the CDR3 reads TGTGCCAGCAGCCTAACCGGTTTGCGAACAGATACGCAGTATTTT. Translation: CASSLTGLRTDTQYF. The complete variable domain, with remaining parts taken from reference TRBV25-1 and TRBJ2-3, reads EADIYQTPRYLVIGTGKKITLECSQTMGHDKMYWYQQDPGMELHLIHYSYGVNSTEKGDLSSESTVSRIRTEHFPLTLESARPSHTSQYLCASSLTGLRTDTQYFGPGTRLTVL.

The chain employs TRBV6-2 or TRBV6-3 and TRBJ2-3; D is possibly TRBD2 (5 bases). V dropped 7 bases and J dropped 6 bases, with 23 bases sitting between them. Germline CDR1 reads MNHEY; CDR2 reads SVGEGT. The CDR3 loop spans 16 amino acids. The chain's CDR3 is CASTQPPLFSGDTQYF. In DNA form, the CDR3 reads TGTGCCAGCACCCAACCGCCCCTCTTTTCGGGGGATACGCAGTATTTT.

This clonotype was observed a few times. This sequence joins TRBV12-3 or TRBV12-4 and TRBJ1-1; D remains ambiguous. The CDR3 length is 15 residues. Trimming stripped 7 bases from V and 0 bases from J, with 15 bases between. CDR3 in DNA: TGTGCCAGCACCCAGAGGGCGGCTCTGAACACTGAAGCTTTCTTT. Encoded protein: CASTQRAALNTEAFF.

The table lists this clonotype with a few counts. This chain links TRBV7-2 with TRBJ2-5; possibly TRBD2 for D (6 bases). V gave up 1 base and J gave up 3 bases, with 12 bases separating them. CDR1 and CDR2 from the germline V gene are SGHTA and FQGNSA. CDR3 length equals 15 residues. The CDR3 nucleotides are TGTGCCAGCAGCTTAGGGGTGGTAGCGGAAGAGACCCAGTACTTC. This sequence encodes CASSLGVVAEETQYF. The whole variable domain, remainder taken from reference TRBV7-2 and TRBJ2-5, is GAGVSQSPSNKVTEKGKDVELRCDPISGHTALYWYRQSLGQGLEFLIYFQGNSAPDKSGLPSDRFSAERTGGSVSTLTIQRTQQEDSAVYLCASSLGVVAEETQYFGPGTRLLVL.